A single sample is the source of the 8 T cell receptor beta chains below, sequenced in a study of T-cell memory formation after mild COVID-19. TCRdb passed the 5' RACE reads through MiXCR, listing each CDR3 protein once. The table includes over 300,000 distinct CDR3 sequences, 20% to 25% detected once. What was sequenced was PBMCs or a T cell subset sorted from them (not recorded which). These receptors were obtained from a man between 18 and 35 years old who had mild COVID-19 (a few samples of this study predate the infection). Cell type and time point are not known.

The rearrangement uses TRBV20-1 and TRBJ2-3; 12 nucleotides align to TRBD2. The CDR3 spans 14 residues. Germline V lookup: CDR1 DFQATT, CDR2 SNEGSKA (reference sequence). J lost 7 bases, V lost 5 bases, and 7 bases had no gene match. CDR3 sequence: CSAAVTSGGHTQYF. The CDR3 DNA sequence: TGCAGTGCTGCCGTGACTAGCGGGGGACATACGCAGTATTTT.

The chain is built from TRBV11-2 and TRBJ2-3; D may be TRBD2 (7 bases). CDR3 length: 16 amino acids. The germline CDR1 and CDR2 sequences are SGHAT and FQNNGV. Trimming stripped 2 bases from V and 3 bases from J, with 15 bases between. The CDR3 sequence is CASSLLGAGATDTQYF. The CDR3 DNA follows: TGTGCCAGCAGCTTACTTGGTGCGGGGGCGACAGATACGCAGTATTTT.

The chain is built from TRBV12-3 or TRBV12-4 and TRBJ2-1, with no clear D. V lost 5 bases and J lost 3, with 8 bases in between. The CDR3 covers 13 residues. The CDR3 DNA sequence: TGTGCCAGCAGTCCCGCTCTCTACAATGAGCAGTTCTTC. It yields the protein CASSPALYNEQFF.

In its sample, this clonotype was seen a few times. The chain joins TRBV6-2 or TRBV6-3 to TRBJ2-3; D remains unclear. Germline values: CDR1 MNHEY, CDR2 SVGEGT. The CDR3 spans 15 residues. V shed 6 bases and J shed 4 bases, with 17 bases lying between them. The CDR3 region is CASSRLGLVPDTQYF. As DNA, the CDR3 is TGTGCCAGCAGCCGACTCGGGCTAGTCCCAGATACGCAGTATTTT.

The CDR3 region is CASSQGEDRETQYF. CDR3 sequence (DNA): TGTGCCAGCAGCCAAGGGGAGGATCGAGAGACCCAGTACTTC. The gene calls are TRBV4-2 and TRBJ2-5; possible D gene TRBD2, 6 bases. Germline assignment: CDR1 LGHNA and CDR2 YNFKEQ. The length of the CDR3 is 14 residues. V was pared by 1 base and J by 4 bases, with 10 bases between.

CDR3 loop: CASSYVPPHNEQFF. The CDR3 DNA reads as TGTGCCAGCAGTTATGTCCCACCCCACAATGAGCAGTTCTTC. The chain links TRBV6-6 to TRBJ2-1; D gene uncertain. Germline CDR1 is MNHNY and CDR2 is SVGAGI (reference sequence). CDR3 length: 14 residues. The germline V and J ends were trimmed by 3 bases and 5 bases, with 11 bases remaining between them.

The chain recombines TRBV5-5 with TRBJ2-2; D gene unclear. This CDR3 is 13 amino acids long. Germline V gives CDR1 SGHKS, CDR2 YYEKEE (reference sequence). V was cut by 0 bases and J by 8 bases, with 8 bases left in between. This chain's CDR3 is CASSLETWGELFF. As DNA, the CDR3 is TGTGCCAGCAGCTTGGAGACCTGGGGGGAGCTGTTTTTT.

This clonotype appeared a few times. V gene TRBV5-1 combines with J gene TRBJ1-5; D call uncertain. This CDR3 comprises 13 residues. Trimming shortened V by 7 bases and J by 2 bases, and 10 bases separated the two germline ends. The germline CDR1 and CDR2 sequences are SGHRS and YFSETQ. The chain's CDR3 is CASFGQGNQPQHF. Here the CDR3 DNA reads TGCGCCAGCTTCGGGCAGGGCAATCAGCCCCAGCATTTT.